The next 5 T cell receptor beta chains were all read from a single sample in a study of PD-L1 blockade in urothelial cancer. TCRdb's table, derived via immunoSEQ multiplex PCR, lists solely in-frame clones and lacks some. This table holds tens of thousands of clones, 80% to 90% found once. The time point is: peripheral blood 6 weeks after treatment start. Sequenced material: PBMCs, taken around atezolizumab (anti-PD-L1) treatment. The receptors stem from a man aged 65-85 years with urothelial cancer.

The chain carries TRBV7-3 and TRBJ2-7, with a weak D call TRBD1 (6 bases). This CDR3 comprises 14 residues. The germline V gene has CDR1 SGHTA and CDR2 FQGTGA. Between the trimmed V and J ends, which lost 1 base and 7 bases, there was a span of 14 bases. CDR3: CASSLSGPQGEQYF. CDR3 DNA sequence: TGTGCCAGCAGCTTAAGTGGGCCCCAGGGGGAGCAGTACTTC.

As regards this clone: The same CDR3 can be traced to other DNA sequences in this sample. The chain is built from TRBV15 and TRBJ2-7; D uncertain. V was pared by 1 base and J by 0 bases, with 7 bases between. Germline V gene data show CDR1 as LNHNV and CDR2 as YYDKDF (reference sequence). CDR3 length equals 14 residues. The DNA of the CDR3 is TGTGCCACCAGCAGAGGTGGCAGCTCCTACGAGCAGTACTTC. Its protein product is CATSRGGSSYEQYF.

The J gene is TRBJ1-1, the V gene TRBV4-1; D uncertain. The V and J ends lost 0 bases and 4 bases respectively, with 12 bases between them. The CDR3 consists of 15 residues. Germline CDR1 is MGHRA and CDR2 is YSYEKL. CDR3 sequence (DNA): TGCGCCAGCAGCCAAGATCTACAAGCGGCCACTGAAGCTTTCTTT. This translates into CASSQDLQAATEAFF.

The gene calls are TRBV29-1 and TRBJ2-1; TRBD2 matches at 7 bases. CDR1 is SQVTM, CDR2 ANQGSEA, per germline. Losses at the gene ends were 2 bases for V and 4 bases for J; bases not matched to a gene: 2. The CDR3 consists of 13 residues. CDR3 sequence (DNA): TGCAGCGTTGAACACGGGGGGTACAATGAGCAGTTCTTC. Protein: CSVEHGGYNEQFF.

The count of this clone is one. The rearrangement links TRBV29-1 to TRBJ2-4; 12 nucleotides agree with TRBD2. The ends lost 3 bases at V and 1 base at J; junction bases unmatched: 7. There are 17 residues in the CDR3. In germline, CDR1 is SQVTM, CDR2 ANQGSEA. CDR3: CSVERLAGVGAKNIQYF. In DNA, the CDR3 is TGCAGCGTTGAGAGACTAGCGGGAGTTGGGGCCAAAAACATTCAGTACTTC.